A single sample is the source of the 3 T cell receptor beta chains below, sequenced in a study of T-cell memory formation after mild COVID-19. TCRdb processed the 5' RACE reads anew with MiXCR; each CDR3 protein has one entry. There are about 450,000 distinct CDR3 sequences in the sample; more than 20% occur only once, and roughly 14% lies in the top ten. Sequencing used PBMCs or a T cell subset sorted from them (not recorded which). These receptors were taken from an adult woman who had mild COVID-19 (a few samples of this study predate the infection). Cell type and time point are not known.

This chain links TRBV20-1 with TRBJ1-6, with D maybe TRBD1 (6 bases). The CDR3 spans 13 residues. Germline CDR1 and CDR2: DFQATT and SNEGSKA (reference sequence). The V end was cut by 6 bases, the J end by 7 bases, with 13 bases between. The CDR3 here is CSAGRGANSPLHF. The CDR3 DNA reads as TGCAGTGCCGGACGGGGGGCGAATTCACCCCTCCACTTT.

This clonotype was counted a few times. The gene calls are TRBV10-3 and TRBJ2-7; the D gene could be TRBD1 or TRBD2 (5 bases each). CDR3 length: 11 residues. The V and J ends lost 10 bases and 8 bases respectively, with 15 bases between them. CDR1 ENHRY and CDR2 SYGVKD come from the germline V gene. DNA of the CDR3: TGTGCCACCGGGACCGACCGGCAGCAGTACTTC. Its protein is CATGTDRQQYF.

V gene TRBV7-9 combines with J gene TRBJ1-1, with D perhaps matching TRBD1 (5 bases). Between the trimmed V and J ends, which lost 5 bases and 5 bases, there was a span of 15 bases. The CDR3 is 14 amino acids. Germline loops: CDR1 SEHNR, CDR2 FQNEAQ (reference sequence). In DNA, the CDR3 is TGTGCCAGCAGCCATAAACGGGGGAGGACTGAAGCTTTCTTT. This gives the protein CASSHKRGRTEAFF. The complete variable domain, with remaining parts taken from reference TRBV7-9 and TRBJ1-1, reads DTGVSQNPRHKITKRGQNVTFRCDPISEHNRLYWYRQTLGQGPEFLTYFQNEAQLEKSRLLSDRFSAERPKGSFSTLEIQRTEQGDSAMYLCASSHKRGRTEAFFGQGTRLTVV.